This T cell receptor (beta chain) emerged from a study of shared clonotypes between healthy human individuals. Regarding the study as a whole: It was expected that sequencing depth would affect clonotype sharing among donors.

All participating donors were Caucasian adults from Nashville, Tennessee. Notes on this clone: What it binds is not known.

Unsorted PBMC DNA was sequenced on ten immunoSEQ deep assay plates. Sequenced by immunoSEQ multiplex PCR; TCRdb stores in-frame clones only, minus some. The sample shows about 490,000 clones, 79% of them seen only once. Germline V CDR1 and CDR2: SGHVS, FQNEAQ. The CDR3 sequence is 14 residues long. The germline V and J ends were trimmed by 7 bases and 5 bases, with 12 bases remaining between them. The sample taken for sequencing was PBMCs. This sequence originates from a woman in her thirties or forties in good health. Some clones in this sample may be carry-over from other donors' samples. The V gene is TRBV7-8, the J gene TRBJ1-6; no clear D. For the CDR3, the DNA is TGTGCCAGCATCGCACACCTTAATAATTCACCCCTCCACTTT. The encoded protein is CASIAHLNNSPLHF.